The 17 T cell receptor beta chains reported below all come from one sample, sequenced in a study of T cells in Graves' hyperthyroidism and ophthalmopathy. TCR beta CDR3 region amplification was performed from RNA transcripts. Initially, a first-round RT-PCR of the TCR CDR3 employed the HTBI primer set. TCRdb reprocessed the multiplex PCR reads via MiXCR and lists one record per CDR3 protein. Of 300,000 or so distinct CDR3 sequences listed, around 20% are singletons. The specimen was blood. The receptors here all came from a woman in her forties or fifties with Graves' hyperthyroidism.

This clonotype was recorded at least ten times. This chain joins TRBV20-1 and TRBJ1-2; D is possibly TRBD1 (6 bases). The ends were cut back, 4 bases at V and 4 bases at J, with 19 bases in the middle. The CDR3 contains 15 residues. Germline CDR1 reads DFQATT; CDR2 reads SNEGSKA (reference sequence). The CDR3 DNA reads TGCAGTGCTACTCGCCCTGACGGGGGCATCTATGGCTACACCTTC. It codes for CSATRPDGGIYGYTF.

This clonotype was observed a handful of times. The genes are TRBV18 and TRBJ2-6; the match to TRBD1 covers 9 bases. Per germline, CDR1 KGHSH and CDR2 LQKENI. V lost 5 bases to trimming and J lost 4 bases; unmatched junction nucleotides: 12. The CDR3 has 18 amino acids. The CDR3 DNA is TGTGCCAGCTCAGGTACCGGGACAGGGATTCCCGGGGCCAACGTCCTGACTTTC. Protein: CASSGTGTGIPGANVLTF.

In regard to this clonotype: A read error may account for a junction end that differs from germline. J is TRBJ2-3 and V is TRBV5-1, with 15 bases matching TRBD2. This CDR3 spans 18 amino acids. From germline, CDR1 is SGHRS and CDR2 YFSETQ. The CDR3 DNA sequence: TGTGCCAGCAGCGCAGGGACTAGCGGGGGGTCGAGCACAGATACGCAGTATTTT. Amino acids: CASSAGTSGGSSTDTQYF.

The CDR3 protein is CASSQDPGPYGYTF. Written as DNA, the CDR3 is TGCGCCAGCAGCCAAGATCCAGGGCCCTATGGCTACACCTTC. The chain combines TRBV4-1 with TRBJ1-2; TRBD1 might be the D (5 bases). V dropped 0 bases and J dropped 4 bases, with 9 bases sitting between them. CDR3 length: 14 amino acids. Germline CDR1 is MGHRA and CDR2 is YSYEKL.

The chain combines TRBV12-5 with TRBJ1-1; 7 nucleotides agree with TRBD1. Unmatched junction bases numbered 15, after V lost 9 bases and J lost 11 bases. The CDR3 totals 13 residues. Germline V lookup: CDR1 LGHNT, CDR2 FRNRAP. CDR3 bases: TGTGCTAGCGCGGGGAGGGGGCAGGCGATTGCTTTCTTT. Its translation is CASAGRGQAIAFF.

This clonotype was seen more than once but under ten times. The V call is TRBV6-1, the J call TRBJ2-1; D tentatively reads TRBD1 or TRBD2 (5 bases each). The length of the CDR3 is 14 residues. CDR1 is MNHNS and CDR2 is SASEGT in the germline V gene. Trimming took off 8 bases at V and 0 bases at J, with 11 bases between the two ends. Here the CDR3 reads CASLRDLSYNEQFF. The CDR3 nucleotides are TGTGCCAGCTTACGGGACCTCTCCTACAATGAGCAGTTCTTC.

A note on this clonotype: This could be a read error, since a much larger clone is one nucleotide away. The rearrangement links TRBV30 to TRBJ1-1, with D perhaps matching TRBD1 (6 bases). Trimming cost V 2 bases and J 3 bases, with 19 bases left between them. This CDR3 is 16 amino acids long. Germline V gene data show CDR1 as GTSNPN and CDR2 as SVGIG (reference sequence). In nucleotides, the CDR3 is TGTGCCTGGAGTTCCCGACAGGTATTTAGGGACACTGAAGCTTTCTTT. It encodes CAWSSRQVFRDTEAFF.

This chain connects TRBV5-6 to TRBJ2-1, with 12 bases fitting TRBD2. The CDR3 totals 19 residues. The V gene end was trimmed by 1 base and the J gene end by 0 bases; junction bases not matched to a gene: 8. Germline V gives CDR1 SGHDT, CDR2 YYEEEE. CDR3 residues: CASSLPGTSGLSSYNEQFF. The CDR3, as DNA: TGTGCCAGCAGCTTGCCAGGGACTAGCGGGTTAAGCTCCTACAATGAGCAGTTCTTC.

This clonotype came up many times. The chain has TRBV30 and TRBJ1-1; D unresolved. CDR1 GTSNPN and CDR2 SVGIG come from the germline V gene (reference sequence). The CDR3 length is 13 residues. With 3 bases removed from V and 3 bases from J, the gap between germline ends came to 11 bases. The DNA of the CDR3 is TGTGCCTGGAGAAGTAGGAAGGACACTGAAGCTTTCTTT. It specifies CAWRSRKDTEAFF.

This clonotype was observed many times. The chain is built from TRBV7-6 and TRBJ2-5, with TRBD1 identical over 8 bases. J lost 3 bases, V lost 5 bases, and 8 bases had no gene match. This CDR3 comprises 15 residues. Germline V gene sequence: CDR1 SGHVS, CDR2 FNYEAQ. As DNA, the CDR3 is TGTGCCAGCAGCCGTGGGACAGGAAAAAAAGAGACCCAGTACTTC. Protein: CASSRGTGKKETQYF.

The J gene is TRBJ1-5, the V gene TRBV12-3 or TRBV12-4, with D maybe TRBD1 (5 bases). The CDR3 is made up of 17 amino acids. Trimming shortened V by 4 bases and J by 2 bases, and 18 bases separated the two germline ends. The CDR3 coding sequence is TGTGCCAGCAGTTCCCAGGGCGGGGGTCTTGGCAATCAGCCCCAGCATTTT. Protein product: CASSSQGGGLGNQPQHF.

Written as DNA, the CDR3 is TGCAGTGCTCGGCGGGGGGAGGTGCAGTACTTC. Translating it yields CSARRGEVQYF. This sequence joins TRBV20-1 and TRBJ2-7; TRBD2 aligns across 8 bases. CDR3 length equals 11 residues. Losses at the gene ends were 5 bases for V and 9 bases for J; bases not matched to a gene: 6. Germline V gene lookup returns CDR1 DFQATT and CDR2 SNEGSKA (reference sequence).

The chain recombines TRBV19 with TRBJ2-4; D gene ambiguous. CDR1 is LNHDA and CDR2 is SQIVND in the germline V gene (reference sequence). The length of the CDR3 is 16 residues. Between the trimmed V and J ends, which lost 5 bases and 0 bases, there was a span of 14 bases. CDR3 bases: TGTGCCAGTAGTTCGGGCCTCACCCTAGCCAAAAACATTCAGTACTTC. Amino acids: CASSSGLTLAKNIQYF.

The rearrangement joins TRBV20-1 to TRBJ1-4, with D perhaps matching TRBD1 (5 bases). The V end was cut by 0 bases, the J end by 7 bases, with 12 bases between. The CDR3 runs 14 residues. Germline CDR1 and CDR2: DFQATT and SNEGSKA (reference sequence). CDR3 nucleotide sequence: TGCAGTGCTAGAGAGGGGGGATTAGGTGAAAAACTGTTTTTT. It specifies CSAREGGLGEKLFF.

This clonotype was recorded many times. This chain links TRBV11-3 with TRBJ2-7; D is possibly TRBD2 (6 bases). In germline, CDR1 is SGHNT, CDR2 YENEEA. The ends were cut back, 4 bases at V and 6 bases at J, with 16 bases in the middle. The CDR3 has 14 amino acids. DNA of the CDR3: TGTGCCAGCAGCTATCTAGCGAGCGTCTCCGAGCAGTACTTC. Its protein is CASSYLASVSEQYF.

At least ten counts were recorded for this clonotype. The chain has TRBV12-3 or TRBV12-4 and TRBJ1-2, with TRBD1 matching 8 bases. The V segment lost 5 bases and the J segment 7 bases; nucleotides outside the gene matches: 9. The CDR3 has 14 residues. The CDR3 sequence: CASSLVQGESGYTF. Here the CDR3 DNA reads TGTGCCAGCAGTCTAGTACAGGGGGAGAGTGGCTACACCTTC.

This clonotype has at least ten counts. The rearrangement joins TRBV28 to TRBJ1-1; D not resolved. Germline V gene lookup returns CDR1 MDHEN and CDR2 SYDVKM. This CDR3 has 15 residues. V was shortened by 5 bases and J by 0 bases, with 13 bases between the two germline ends. CDR3 protein: CASSTAGLLNTEAFF. The CDR3 bases are TGTGCCAGCAGTACCGCCGGGCTATTGAACACTGAAGCTTTCTTT.